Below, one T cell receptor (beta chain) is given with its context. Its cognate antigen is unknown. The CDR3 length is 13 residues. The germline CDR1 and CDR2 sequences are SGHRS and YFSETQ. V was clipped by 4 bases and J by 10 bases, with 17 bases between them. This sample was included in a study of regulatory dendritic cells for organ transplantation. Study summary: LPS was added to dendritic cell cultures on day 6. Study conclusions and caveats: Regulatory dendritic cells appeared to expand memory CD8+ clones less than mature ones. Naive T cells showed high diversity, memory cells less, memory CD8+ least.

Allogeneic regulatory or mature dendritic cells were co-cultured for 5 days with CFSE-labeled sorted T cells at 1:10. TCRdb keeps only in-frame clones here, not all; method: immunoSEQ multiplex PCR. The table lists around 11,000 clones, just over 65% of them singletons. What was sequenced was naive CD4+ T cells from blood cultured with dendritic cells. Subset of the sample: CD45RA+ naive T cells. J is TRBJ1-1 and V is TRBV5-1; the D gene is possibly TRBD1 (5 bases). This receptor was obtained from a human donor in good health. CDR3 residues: CASSPEGTPRAFF. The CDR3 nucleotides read TGCGCCAGCAGCCCGGAGGGGACCCCGAGAGCTTTCTTT.